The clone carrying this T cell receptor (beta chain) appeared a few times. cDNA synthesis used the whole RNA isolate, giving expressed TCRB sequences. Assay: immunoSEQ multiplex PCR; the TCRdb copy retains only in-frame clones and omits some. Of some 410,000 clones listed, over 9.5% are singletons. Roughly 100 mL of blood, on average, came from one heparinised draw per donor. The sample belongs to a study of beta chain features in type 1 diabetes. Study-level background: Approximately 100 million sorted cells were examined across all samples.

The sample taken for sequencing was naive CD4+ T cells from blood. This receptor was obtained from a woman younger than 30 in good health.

CDR3 DNA: TGTGCCAGCAGCTTATTTAGCGGGAAGGAGACCCAGTACTTC. Its translation is CASSLFSGKETQYF. The chain has TRBV7-2 and TRBJ2-5; 8 bases match TRBD2. J lost 5 bases, V lost 2 bases, and 4 bases had no gene match. Germline CDR1 and CDR2: SGHTA and FQGNSA. The CDR3 has 14 residues.